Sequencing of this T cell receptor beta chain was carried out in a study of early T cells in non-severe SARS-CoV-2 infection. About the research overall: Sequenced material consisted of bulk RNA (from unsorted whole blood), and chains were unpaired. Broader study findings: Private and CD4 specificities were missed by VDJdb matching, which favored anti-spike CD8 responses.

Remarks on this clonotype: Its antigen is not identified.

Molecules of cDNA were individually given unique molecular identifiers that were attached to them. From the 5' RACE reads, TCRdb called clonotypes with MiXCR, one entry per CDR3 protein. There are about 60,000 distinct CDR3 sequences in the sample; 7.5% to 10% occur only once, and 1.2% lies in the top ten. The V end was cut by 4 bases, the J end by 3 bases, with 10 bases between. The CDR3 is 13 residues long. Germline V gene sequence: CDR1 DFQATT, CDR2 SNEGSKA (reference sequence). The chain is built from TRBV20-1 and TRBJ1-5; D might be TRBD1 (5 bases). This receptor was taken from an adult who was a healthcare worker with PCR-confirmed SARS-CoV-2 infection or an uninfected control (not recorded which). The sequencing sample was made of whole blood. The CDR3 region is CSAIGANNQPQHF. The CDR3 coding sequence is TGCAGTGCTATCGGGGCGAACAATCAGCCCCAGCATTTT.